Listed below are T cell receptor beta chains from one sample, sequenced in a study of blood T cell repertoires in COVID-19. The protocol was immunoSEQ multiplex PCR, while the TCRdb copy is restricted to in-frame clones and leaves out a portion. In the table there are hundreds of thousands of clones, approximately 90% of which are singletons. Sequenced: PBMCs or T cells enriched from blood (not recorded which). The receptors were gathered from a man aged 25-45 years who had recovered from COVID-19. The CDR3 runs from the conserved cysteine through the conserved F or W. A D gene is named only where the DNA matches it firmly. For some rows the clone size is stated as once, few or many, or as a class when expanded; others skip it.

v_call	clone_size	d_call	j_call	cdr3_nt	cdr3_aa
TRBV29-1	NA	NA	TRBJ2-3	TGCAGCCCAACGAGGCTAGGCACAGATACGCAGTATTTT	CSPTRLGTDTQYF
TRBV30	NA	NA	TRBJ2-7	TGTGCCTGGAGTATGGGGAGCGAGCAGTACTTC	CAWSMGSEQYF
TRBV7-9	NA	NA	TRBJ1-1	TGTGCCAGCAGCTTAGGGGGCTACGGTGAAGCTTTCTTT	CASSLGGYGEAFF
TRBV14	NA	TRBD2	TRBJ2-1	TGTGCCAGCAGCCAGGAAGTATCTTGGTACGGACTAGCGGGAGATAGCAATGAGCAGTTCTTC	CASSQEVSWYGLAGDSNEQFF
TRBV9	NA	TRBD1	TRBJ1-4	TGTGCCAGCAGCGGGACAGGGAATGAAAAACTGTTTTTT	CASSGTGNEKLFF
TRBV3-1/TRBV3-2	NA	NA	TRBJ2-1	TGTGCCAGCAGCCAAGCATCTGAGCAGTTCTTC	CASSQASEQFF
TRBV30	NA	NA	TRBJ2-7	TGTGCCTGGAGTGTAGACAGTACCTACGAGCAGTACTTC	CAWSVDSTYEQYF
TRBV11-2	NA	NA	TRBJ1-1	TGTGCCAGCAGCTTAGTCGGGCCAGAGGGGAACACTGAAGCTTTCTTT	CASSLVGPEGNTEAFF
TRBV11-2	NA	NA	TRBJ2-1	TGTGCCAGCAGCTTAAGCGGAATCTACAATGAGCAGTTCTTC	CASSLSGIYNEQFF
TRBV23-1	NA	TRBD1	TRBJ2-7	TGCGCCAAGCAGGTCCCGGGACAGGGTAGATGGTCCTACGAGCAGTACTTC	CAKQVPGQGRWSYEQYF
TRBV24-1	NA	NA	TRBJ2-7	TGTGCCACCAGTGATTCCCGACTGGAAGAGCAGTACTTC	CATSDSRLEEQYF
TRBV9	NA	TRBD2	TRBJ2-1	TGTGCCAGCAGCCCGGGACTAGCGGGAGGCGAGCAGTTCTTC	CASSPGLAGGEQFF
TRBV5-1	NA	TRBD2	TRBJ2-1	TGCGCCAGCAGCTACTTAGCGGGGGGTAACGACAATGAGCAGTTCTTC	CASSYLAGGNDNEQFF
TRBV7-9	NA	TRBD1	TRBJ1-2	TGTGCCAGCAGCCAGACAGGGGACTATGGCTACACCTTC	CASSQTGDYGYTF
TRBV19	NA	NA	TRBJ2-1	TGTGCCAGTAGTATACTAGCGTCCCACAATGAGCAGTTCTTC	CASSILASHNEQFF
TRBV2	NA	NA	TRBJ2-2	TGTGCCAGCATACCGGAGGGGACCGGGGAGCTGTTTTTT	CASIPEGTGELFF
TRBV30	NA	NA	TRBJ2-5	TGTGCCGGACGGGACACGCAAGAGACCCAGTACTTC	CAGRDTQETQYF
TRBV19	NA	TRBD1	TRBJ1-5	TGTGCCAGTAGTATTTCCGGGACAGACCATCAGCCCCAGCATTTT	CASSISGTDHQPQHF
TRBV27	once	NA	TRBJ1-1	TGTGCCAGCAGTGATGGGCAGAACACTGAAGCTTTCTTT	CASSDGQNTEAFF
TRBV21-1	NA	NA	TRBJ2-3	TGTGCCAGCAGCAAAGCGCTGGGACAGGGGCAGAGCACAGATACGCAGTATTTT	CASSKALGQGQSTDTQYF
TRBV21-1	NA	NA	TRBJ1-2	TGTGCCAGCAGCAAAGGGGCCCCCCGGGGGGCGATTCCCTATGGCTACACCTTC	CASSKGAPRGAIPYGYTF
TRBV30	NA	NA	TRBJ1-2	TGTGCCTGGAATCCCGGGTTACAGGAAAACTATGGCTACACCTTC	CAWNPGLQENYGYTF
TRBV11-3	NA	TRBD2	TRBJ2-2	TGTGCCAGCAGCTTTAATGCGGGGGGGAACACCGGGGAGCTGTTTTTT	CASSFNAGGNTGELFF
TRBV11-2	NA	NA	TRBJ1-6	TGTGCCAGCAGCTTAGGCGGGGACGCCCTTAATTCACCCCTCCACTTT	CASSLGGDALNSPLHF
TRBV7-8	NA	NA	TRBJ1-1	TGTGCCAGCAGCGTGACAGAGGCGAACACTGAAGCTTTCTTT	CASSVTEANTEAFF
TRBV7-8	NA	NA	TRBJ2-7	TGTGCCAGCAGCTTAGGGCGGGGGCTCTCCTACGAGCAGTACTTC	CASSLGRGLSYEQYF
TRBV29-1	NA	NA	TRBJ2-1	TGCAGCGTTACAGGGGGGGGACTAAGGTTCAATGAGCAGTTCTTC	CSVTGGGLRFNEQFF
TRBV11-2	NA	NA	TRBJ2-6	TGTGCCAGCACCATTCCTGGGGCCAACGTCCTGACTTTC	CASTIPGANVLTF
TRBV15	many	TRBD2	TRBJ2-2	TGTGCCACCAGCAGAGATAGCGGGAGCACCGGGGAGCTGTTTTTT	CATSRDSGSTGELFF
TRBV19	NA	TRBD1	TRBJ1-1	TGTGCCAGTAGTTCGACAGGGTGGGCTGAAGCTTTCTTT	CASSSTGWAEAFF
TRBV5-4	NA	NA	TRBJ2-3	TGTGCCAGCAGTTCTAACCCAGACAGAACTAGCACAGATACGCAGTATTTT	CASSSNPDRTSTDTQYF
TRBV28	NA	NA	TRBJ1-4	TGTGCCAGCAGGGCGGGGCCTAATGAAAAACTGTTTTTT	CASRAGPNEKLFF
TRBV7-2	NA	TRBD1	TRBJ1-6	TGTGCCAGCAGCTTAAGGACAGGGCTTCGCTCTAGGAATTCACCCCTCCACTTT	CASSLRTGLRSRNSPLHF
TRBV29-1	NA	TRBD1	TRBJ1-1	TGCAGCGTTGAAGTGCAGGGGGCGGACACTGAAGCTTTCTTT	CSVEVQGADTEAFF
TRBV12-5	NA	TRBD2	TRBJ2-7	TGTGCTAGTGGGACTAGCGACACCTACGAGCAGTACTTC	CASGTSDTYEQYF
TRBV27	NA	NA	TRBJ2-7	TGTGCCAGCAGTATCCGGGACGGGAGCTACGAGCAGTACTTC	CASSIRDGSYEQYF
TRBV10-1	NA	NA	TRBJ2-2	TGCGCCAGCAGGCGGGTGGCGCACACCGGGGAGCTGTTTTTT	CASRRVAHTGELFF
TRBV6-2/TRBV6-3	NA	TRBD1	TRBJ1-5	TGTGCCAGCAGCCAGGGACAGTACAATCAGCCCCAGCATTTT	CASSQGQYNQPQHF
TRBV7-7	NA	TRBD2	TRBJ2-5	TGTGCTAGCAGCTTATCGCAGGGAGGGCAAGAGACCCAGTACTTC	CASSLSQGGQETQYF
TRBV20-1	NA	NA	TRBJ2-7	TGCAGTGCTAGTCCCCAAGGAGGGTACGAGCAGTACTTC	CSASPQGGYEQYF
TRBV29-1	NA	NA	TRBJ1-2	TGCAGCGCGAGGACAACCTCTAACTATGGCTACACCTTC	CSARTTSNYGYTF
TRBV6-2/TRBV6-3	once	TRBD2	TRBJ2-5	TGTGCCAGCAGTCCAGGACTAGCGGTCGAGACCCAGTACTTC	CASSPGLAVETQYF
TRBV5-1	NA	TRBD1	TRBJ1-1	TGCGCCAGCAGCGAGAAAGACAGGGGACTGCCAGAGAACACTGAAGCTTTCTTT	CASSEKDRGLPENTEAFF
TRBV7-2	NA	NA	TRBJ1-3	TGTGCCAGCAGCCCCCGTAACTCTGGAAACACCATATATTTT	CASSPRNSGNTIYF
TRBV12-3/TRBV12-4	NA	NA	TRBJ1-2	TGTGCCAGCAGTACAGGGTTTGGCTACACCTTC	CASSTGFGYTF
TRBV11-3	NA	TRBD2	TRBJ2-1	TGTGCCAGCAGCTTAGTTTTTAGCGGGGGGACGTACAATGAGCAGTTCTTC	CASSLVFSGGTYNEQFF